This T cell receptor (beta chain) was captured in a study of PD-L1 blockade in urothelial cancer. About the research overall: Blood analysis was done at 3 weeks (second dose) and 6 weeks after treatment began.

Repertoires were generated with immunoSEQ multiplex PCR, while TCRdb's copy carries only in-frame clones and drops some. The table records more than 85,000 clones, more than 75% of them present only once. This clone has a single count. Its antigen remains unknown. The V gene end was trimmed by 7 bases and the J gene end by 9 bases; junction bases not matched to a gene: 4. Germline-derived CDR1 and CDR2 are SNHLY and FYNNEI. CDR3 length equals 12 residues. General study findings and limits: In blood at 3 weeks, tumor-associated clones expanded more among patients with durable benefit.

The time point denotes: pretreatment peripheral blood. Patient disease was locally advanced or metastatic urothelial carcinoma. Each patient gave between 1 and 8 samples, pretreatment and on-treatment. The clonotype comes from a man between 60 and 70 years old with urothelial cancer. The V call is TRBV2, the J call TRBJ2-1; TRBD2 agrees at 9 bases. Sequenced material: PBMCs, taken around atezolizumab (anti-PD-L1) treatment. The CDR3 loop reads CASKASGIEQFF. In DNA form, the CDR3 reads TGTGCCAGCAAGGCTAGCGGGATTGAGCAGTTCTTC.